This record concerns one T cell receptor (beta chain) sequence. This CDR3 contains 15 residues. Per germline, CDR1 KGHDR and CDR2 SFDVKD. V lost 2 bases, J lost 2 bases, and 12 bases lay in between. This sample is drawn from a study of control samples from healthy donors and cancer patients. Libraries were prepared by immunoSEQ multiplex PCR; TCRdb keeps only in-frame clonotypes and omits some of them. The repertoire consists of tens of thousands of clones, with roughly 83% occurring once and the leading ten covering under 40%. Sequencing used PBMCs. The rearrangement links TRBV24-1 to TRBJ2-7, with D possibly TRBD2 on 6 matching bases. This TCR derives from a man aged 65 to 79 with lung cancer. The CDR3 loop reads CATSDSSGRTYEQYF. CDR3 bases: TGTGCCACCAGTGATTCAAGCGGGCGAACCTACGAGCAGTACTTC.